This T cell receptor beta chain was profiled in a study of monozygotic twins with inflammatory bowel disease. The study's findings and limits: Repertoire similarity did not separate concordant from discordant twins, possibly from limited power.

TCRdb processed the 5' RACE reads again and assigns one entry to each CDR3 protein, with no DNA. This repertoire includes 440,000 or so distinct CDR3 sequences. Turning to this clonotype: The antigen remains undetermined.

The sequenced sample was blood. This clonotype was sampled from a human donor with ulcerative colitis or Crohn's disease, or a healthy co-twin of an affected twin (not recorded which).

CDR3 protein: CASSYSTTGNEAFF. The genes are TRBV28 and TRBJ1-1; the TRBD1 assignment by TCRdb is unverifiable without DNA. The CDR3 sequence is 14 residues long. Germline assignment: CDR1 MDHEN and CDR2 SYDVKM.